The 19 T cell receptor beta chains presented below share a single source sample, sequenced in a study of metastatic and nonmetastatic thyroid tumors. All patients reached thyroid surgery having received no treatment beforehand. TCRdb used MiXCR to call clones anew from the PCR reads. The top ten hold 15% to 18% of the sample, which has tens of thousands of clones, approximately 15% seen once. The sequenced sample consisted of blood. The receptors originated from a male donor with papillary thyroid cancer or a benign thyroid nodule (not recorded which). Some clones in this sample may be carry-over from other donors' samples.

This clone was recorded many times. The chain carries TRBV12-3 or TRBV12-4 and TRBJ2-5, with 7 bases matching TRBD2. V lost 6 bases to trimming and J lost 3 bases; unmatched junction nucleotides: 25. CDR3 size: 20 residues. The CDR3, as DNA: TGTGCCAGCAGCCCCGCCCACTTTTGGCGGGGGAGGGGAAAAAAAGAGACCCAGTACTTC. It yields the protein CASSPAHFWRGRGKKETQYF.

Note on this clone: A much larger clone sits a single nucleotide away, making a read error possible. This rearrangement joins TRBV19 to TRBJ1-1; no clear D. The CDR3 has 11 residues. Trimming shortened V by 6 bases and J by 7 bases, and 9 bases separated the two germline ends. CDR1 and CDR2 from the germline V gene are LNHDA and SQIVND (reference sequence). CDR3 bases: TGTGCCAGTAGGAGCAGGAATGAAGCTTTCTTT. It yields the protein CASRSRNEAFF.

The table lists this clone with many counts. The chain links TRBV11-1 to TRBJ2-5; a weak D match, TRBD2 (5 bases). This CDR3 contains 13 residues. Germline V gene lookup returns CDR1 SGHAT and CDR2 FQDESV (reference sequence). V was shortened by 4 bases and J by 2 bases, with 8 bases between the two germline ends. This CDR3 reads CASSSGLQETQYF. The CDR3 DNA reads as TGTGCCAGCAGCTCTGGACTGCAAGAGACCCAGTACTTC.

This clone was observed once. The chain is built from TRBV20-1 and TRBJ2-1; 11 nucleotides line up with TRBD2. Trimming took 3 bases from V and 9 from J; bases not matched to a gene: 7. The CDR3 extends over 14 amino acids. From germline, CDR1 is DFQATT and CDR2 SNEGSKA (reference sequence). CDR3 sequence: CSARLAGGDLEQFF. DNA for the CDR3: TGCAGTGCTAGGCTAGCGGGGGGCGACCTTGAGCAGTTCTTC.

This clone was counted many times. This could be a read error, since a much larger clone is one nucleotide away. The gene calls are TRBV24-1 and TRBJ1-2; 7 nucleotides align to TRBD1. Per germline, CDR1 KGHDR and CDR2 SFDVKD. The CDR3 is 15 residues long. The V gene end was trimmed by 5 bases and the J gene end by 5 bases; junction bases not matched to a gene: 10. The CDR3 region has the DNA TGTGCCACCAGTGGCCGACAGGGTAGTGGGTATGGCTACACCTTC. This sequence encodes CATSGRQGSGYGYTF.

About this clone itself: This clone may be a read error of a much larger clone one base away. The sample carries other DNA sequences with the same CDR3. The genes are TRBV7-6 and TRBJ1-1, with D hard to call. Germline V gene data show CDR1 as SGHVS and CDR2 as FNYEAQ. This CDR3 is 14 amino acids long. The CDR3 region has the DNA TGTGCCAGCGGCTTAGAGACTGGTGGCACTGAAGCTTTCTTT. Its translation: CASGLETGGTEAFF.

This clone was recorded at least ten times. J is TRBJ1-1 and V is TRBV2, with D unclear. CDR3 length equals 12 residues. Trimming shortened V by 4 bases and J by 7 bases, and 10 bases separated the two germline ends. Germline lookup yields CDR1 SNHLY and CDR2 FYNNEI. This CDR3 reads CASSGGGIEAFF. CDR3 nucleotide sequence: TGTGCCAGCAGTGGGGGAGGGATTGAAGCTTTCTTT.

V usage is TRBV10-3 and J usage is TRBJ2-2; TRBD1 matches at 8 bases. From germline, CDR1 is ENHRY and CDR2 SYGVKD. The CDR3 contains 15 residues. With V trimmed by 8 bases and J by 5 bases, 10 bases remained unmatched. This CDR3 is CAIADEQGATGELFF. In nucleotides, the CDR3 is TGTGCCATCGCTGACGAGCAGGGGGCGACCGGGGAGCTGTTTTTT.

This clone was counted at least ten times. The chain couples TRBV11-1 to TRBJ2-2, with 7 bases matching TRBD2. Germline CDR1 SGHAT, CDR2 FQDESV (reference sequence). With V trimmed by 1 base and J by 6 bases, 11 bases remained unmatched. The CDR3 consists of 17 residues. CDR3 in amino acids: CASSLVSRGSWSGELFF. The CDR3, as DNA: TGTGCCAGCAGCTTAGTGTCTCGCGGGAGTTGGTCCGGGGAGCTGTTTTTT.

This clone showed up many times. This chain links TRBV6-1 with TRBJ2-7; D is perhaps TRBD1 (6 bases). CDR1 and CDR2 from the germline V gene are MNHNS and SASEGT. The CDR3 is 13 residues long. Trimming left V 6 bases short and J 3 bases short, with 12 bases between. The CDR3 DNA sequence: TGTGCCAGCAGATTCCCACAGGGCTACGAGCAGTACTTC. Amino acids: CASRFPQGYEQYF.

The chain joins TRBV6-6 to TRBJ1-3; D gene ambiguous. Germline CDR1 reads MNHNY; CDR2 reads SVGAGI (reference sequence). With 0 bases removed from V and 0 bases from J, the gap between germline ends came to 6 bases. The CDR3 consists of 15 residues. CDR3 coding DNA: TGTGCCAGCAGTTACTCGACGGGCTCTGGAAACACCATATATTTT. This translates into CASSYSTGSGNTIYF.

This clone was seen repeatedly, ten times or more. The chain uses TRBV11-3 and TRBJ2-5; possible D gene TRBD2, 5 bases. This CDR3 spans 17 amino acids. Between the trimmed V and J ends, which lost 0 bases and 1 base, there was a span of 15 bases. Per the germline V gene, CDR1 is SGHNT and CDR2 is YENEEA. The CDR3 loop is CASSLDSVRLIQETQYF. DNA for the CDR3: TGTGCCAGCAGCTTAGATAGCGTCAGGCTGATCCAAGAGACCCAGTACTTC.

This clone has ten or more counts. The chain couples TRBV11-2 to TRBJ2-7; 7 bases are shared with TRBD2. V dropped 5 bases and J dropped 5; count of bases not matched to a gene: 12. This CDR3 has 15 amino acids. Germline CDR1 is SGHAT and CDR2 is FQNNGV. The CDR3 loop is CASSQEGLPFNEQYF. In DNA form, the CDR3 reads TGTGCCAGCAGCCAGGAGGGACTACCTTTTAACGAGCAGTACTTC.

This clone showed up many times. This rearrangement joins TRBV7-9 to TRBJ2-3; 11 bases are a match to TRBD2. The germline V gene has CDR1 SEHNR and CDR2 FQNEAQ (reference sequence). The trim removed 4 bases at V and 2 bases at J, leaving 2 bases unmatched. The CDR3 is 15 amino acids. The CDR3 DNA reads as TGTGCCAGCAGCTCGGGACTAGCGGACACAGATACGCAGTATTTT. Its translation: CASSSGLADTDTQYF.

At least ten counts were recorded for this clone. V usage is TRBV28 and J usage is TRBJ1-4; D remains ambiguous. V lost 5 bases to trimming and J lost 0 bases, with 16 bases between them. Germline V gene data show CDR1 as MDHEN and CDR2 as SYDVKM. The length of the CDR3 is 17 residues. CDR3 region: CASSPAEGYPTNEKLFF. DNA of the CDR3: TGTGCCAGCAGTCCCGCGGAAGGGTATCCAACTAATGAAAAACTGTTTTTT.

This clone was recorded many times. This chain joins TRBV20-1 and TRBJ2-7; D is ambiguous. Germline CDR1 is DFQATT and CDR2 is SNEGSKA (reference sequence). V lost 3 bases to trimming and J lost 6 bases, with 9 bases between them. This CDR3 spans 11 amino acids. The CDR3 spells CSASGPLEQYF. In DNA, the CDR3 is TGCAGTGCTAGCGGCCCCCTCGAGCAGTACTTC.

This chain connects TRBV6-2 or TRBV6-3 to TRBJ2-7, with a possible D match to TRBD1 (5 bases). V gave up 0 bases and J gave up 6 bases, with 12 bases separating them. This CDR3 spans 14 amino acids. From germline, CDR1 is MNHEY and CDR2 SVGEGT. The CDR3 DNA sequence: TGTGCCAGCAGTTACTCGGGCAGGGTTCGCGAGCAGTACTTC. As protein: CASSYSGRVREQYF.

This clone was observed many times. The rearrangement joins TRBV2 to TRBJ1-5; D may be TRBD1 (6 bases). Trimming stripped 4 bases from V and 8 bases from J, with 18 bases between. This CDR3 is 15 amino acids long. Germline-derived CDR1 and CDR2 are SNHLY and FYNNEI. DNA of the CDR3: TGTGCCAGCAGTGTGGATGGGGCCCCAGGGGAGCCCCAGCATTTT. This sequence encodes CASSVDGAPGEPQHF. Full variable domain (missing parts from reference TRBV2 and TRBJ1-5): EPEVTQTPSHQVTQMGQEVILRCVPISNHLYFYWYRQILGQKVEFLVSFYNNEISEKSEIFDDQFSVERPDGSNFTLKIRSTKLEDSAMYFCASSVDGAPGEPQHFGDGTRLSIL.

This clone was observed many times. The V and J genes are TRBV5-4 and TRBJ2-5, with D possibly being TRBD2 (5 bases). Germline lookup yields CDR1 SGHNT and CDR2 YYREEE (reference sequence). The CDR3 contains 13 residues. Trimming removed 0 bases from V and 4 bases from J, with 7 bases in between. The chain's CDR3 is CASSLVGGETQYF. CDR3 DNA: TGTGCCAGCAGCTTGGTCGGAGGAGAGACCCAGTACTTC.